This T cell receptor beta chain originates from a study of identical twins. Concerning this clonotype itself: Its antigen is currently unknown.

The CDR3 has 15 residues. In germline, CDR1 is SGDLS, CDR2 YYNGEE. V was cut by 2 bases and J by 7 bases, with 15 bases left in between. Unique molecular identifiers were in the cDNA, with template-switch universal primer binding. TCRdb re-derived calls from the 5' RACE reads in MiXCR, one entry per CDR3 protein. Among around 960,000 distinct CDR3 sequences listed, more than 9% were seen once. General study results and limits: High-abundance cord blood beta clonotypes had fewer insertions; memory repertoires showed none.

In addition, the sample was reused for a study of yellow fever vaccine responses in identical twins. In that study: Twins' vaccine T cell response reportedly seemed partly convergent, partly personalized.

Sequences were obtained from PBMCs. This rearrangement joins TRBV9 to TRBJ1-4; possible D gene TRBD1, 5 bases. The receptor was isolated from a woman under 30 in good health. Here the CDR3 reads CASSVFGGEGEKLFF. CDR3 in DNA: TGTGCCAGCAGCGTCTTTGGGGGTGAAGGTGAAAAACTGTTTTTT. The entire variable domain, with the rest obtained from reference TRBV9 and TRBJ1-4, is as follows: DSGVTQTPKHLITATGQRVTLRCSPRSGDLSVYWYQQSLDQGLQFLIQYYNGEERAKGNILERFSAQQFPDLHSELNLSSLELGDSALYFCASSVFGGEGEKLFFGSGTQLSVL.